This TCR beta chain was identified during a study of control samples from healthy donors and cancer patients. Assay: immunoSEQ multiplex PCR; the TCRdb copy retains only in-frame clones and omits some. The data show roughly 400,000 clones, 80% to 95% seen once. This CDR3 contains 13 residues. V was trimmed by 4 bases and J by 1 base, leaving 6 bases between them. CDR1 and CDR2 from the germline V gene are SGDLS and YYNGEE. The chain links TRBV9 to TRBJ2-1; D not certain. Sequencing was carried out using PBMCs. The clonotype originates from a man aged 35-49 years with head and neck cancer. The DNA for the CDR3 is TGTGCCAGCAGCTGGGGTTCCTACAATGAGCAGTTCTTC. It encodes CASSWGSYNEQFF.